This T cell receptor beta chain was sequenced during a study of CD8 T cells in ankylosing spondylitis. The ends were cut back, 4 bases at V and 4 bases at J, with 17 bases in the middle. CDR1 and CDR2 (germline): SGHRS, YFSETQ. There are 15 residues in the CDR3. TCRdb fed the 5' RACE reads into MiXCR, producing one record per CDR3 protein. Found here are some 120,000 distinct CDR3 sequences, approximately 13% of them singletons; the top ten hold almost 3%. The TCR sequence derives from a female donor with ankylosing spondylitis or in good health (not recorded which). Sequenced input: blood, either unsorted or a sorted T cell fraction (not recorded which). The chain has TRBV5-1 and TRBJ1-2; D is unclear. The CDR3: CASSPLTTQGYGYTF. CDR3 nucleotides: TGCGCCAGCAGCCCTCTCACAACCCAAGGCTATGGCTACACCTTC.